This entry features one T cell receptor (beta chain) sequence. No antigen is known for it. The length of the CDR3 is 16 residues. Germline V gene sequence: CDR1 SEHNR, CDR2 FQNEAQ (reference sequence). V was trimmed by 4 bases and J by 9 bases, leaving 25 bases between them. The data are from a study of T cell responses to AZD1222 COVID-19 vaccine. As for the study in general: Pooled together were second doses at about 4 or about 12 weeks.

Study-wide points: Two AZD1222 administrations were followed by greater Spike-specific TCR breadth and depth. Most donors were white British and more were female, and clonal diversity was possibly underestimated.

Profiled with immunoSEQ multiplex PCR; TCRdb holds only in-frame clones, not every one. The table has some 85,000 clones, about 90% seen once. Sequenced here: peripheral blood, sampled on day 0 of AZD1222 vaccination. The origin of this receptor is an adult in good health. The J gene is TRBJ2-7, the V gene TRBV7-9; D is perhaps TRBD1 or TRBD2 (6 bases each). CDR3 DNA: TGTGCCAGCAGCTCCGCTGGGGGGCGGGCGGACCGGTGGCAGTACTTC. Translated: CASSSAGGRADRWQYF. Variable domain in full (rest from reference TRBV7-9 and TRBJ2-7): DTGVSQNPRHKITKRGQNVTFRCDPISEHNRLYWYRQTLGQGPEFLTYFQNEAQLEKSRLLSDRFSAERPKGSFSTLEIQRTEQGDSAMYLCASSSAGGRADRWQYFGPGTRLTVT.